This record concerns one T cell receptor beta chain sequence. This clonotype was seen at least ten times. Its antigen is not yet known. No quality values exist for individual bases; no much larger clone is one base distant. For sequencing, an Illumina NovaSeq 6000 was employed. TCRalpha and TCRbeta cDNA libraries were built by 5'RACE with constant-segment primers, adding sample barcodes and unique molecular identifiers. Trizol reagent was used to extract RNA from every sample. Amplification of the libraries took two PCR steps, and the second step added a second sample barcode plus Illumina TruSeq adapters. The libraries were sequenced on an Illumina NovaSeq using 2 x 150 bp paired-end reads. Turning to the authors' computational methods: Demultiplexing of reads and collapsing into UMI-guided consensus sequences were performed with migec v1.2.7. Using mixcr v2.1.11, UMI consensuses were aligned to TRA and TRB V and J templates and then assembled into clonotypes. Expanded or contracted clonotypes were those called significant by both edgeR and NoisET, with noise models trained on biological replicates. edgeR calls used a false discovery rate-adjusted p below 0.01 and a log2 fold-change threshold of 1. As an exploratory analysis of dynamics, max-normalized trajectories of the 1000 most abundant clonotypes were examined by PCA with hierarchical clustering. Separately sequenced CD4+ and CD8+ repertoires were used to assign the CD4 or CD8 phenotype of responding clones. TCRdb trimmed public reads at Q25 via fastp, called clones via MiXCR and kept in-frame beta chains. Entries are consolidated by CDR3 protein sequence, retaining the most common genes and DNA. TCRdb assigned the V and J calls; the authors' analysis was not used. For this sample the table gives hundreds of thousands of distinct CDR3 sequences, of which approximately 23% were detected only once. The ten top clones hold about an eighth of the sample.

At the junction V is shortened by 4 bases and J by 5 bases, with 11 bases in between. Spanning cysteine to phenylalanine, the CDR3 consists of 13 amino acids. CDR3 DNA is the only sequence kept; it has 39 bases, read in frame from the first base. The entry originates in a study of T-cell memory formation after mild COVID-19 (dated by TCRdb to the early 2020s). For the study in its entirety: TCR sequence clusters from the two donors were found to be largely donor specific. In a couple of donors, T-cell clones that expanded and contracted after mild COVID-19 were tracked by sequencing TCRalpha and TCRbeta repertoires over time. Two young, previously healthy adult volunteers, one female and one male, were included in the cohort. Points the paper makes about the study in general: Contracting CD4+ clones turned up mainly in the CM and EM memory subsets, whereas EMRA was where CD8+ clones were enriched. Only two mild cases were covered by the study, and larger cohorts that include severe cases with pre-infection samples were considered necessary. Balanced CD4/CD8 phenotypes were observed for clones contracting from day 15 to 85, whereas a bias towards CD4+ was observed for a second wave of clones expanding from day 15 to 37. Some responding clones were detected in pre-infection memory, which suggested that pre-existing cross-reactive memory T cells had joined the SARS-CoV-2 response. SARS-CoV-2 specificity was not confirmed for the second-wave clones peaking on day 37.

Ficoll-Paque density gradient centrifugation was the method used to isolate PBMCs. The clonotype originates from an adult woman who had mild COVID-19 (a few samples of this study predate the infection). The sample titles of this study are shuffled in the database, so cell type and time point are left out; the donor was told from shared clones. The receptor chain draws on TRBV23-1 and TRBJ2-5; tentative D gene TRBD1, with 5 bases matching. TRBV23-1 is recorded as an ORF, its role being uncertain. Input material: PBMCs or a T cell subset sorted from them (not recorded which). In nucleotide form, the sequence is TGCGCCAGCAGTCTTTCAGGGTGGGAGACCCAGTACTTC. Its protein reads: CASSLSGWETQYF.